In this sample, the clone carrying this T cell receptor (beta chain) turned up once. Sequenced by immunoSEQ multiplex PCR; TCRdb stores in-frame clones only, minus some. Among approximately 500,000 clones listed, about 88% were seen once. The V end lost 7 bases, the J end lost 0 bases, and 13 bases lay between the germline ends. Germline V gene sequence: CDR1 SGHRS, CDR2 YFSETQ. The CDR3 runs to 14 residues. These data belong to a study of blood T cell repertoires in COVID-19. Study-level information: T cells, B-cell-depleted T cells, or PBMCs supplied cDNA or gDNA.

The chain couples TRBV5-1 to TRBJ1-1; no clear D gene. This receptor was taken from a woman in her forties or fifties with COVID-19, enrolled during active disease. Sequencing input: peripheral blood. This CDR3 is CASSSRALNTEAFF. The CDR3 coding sequence is TGCGCCAGCTCATCGAGGGCTCTGAACACTGAAGCTTTCTTT.